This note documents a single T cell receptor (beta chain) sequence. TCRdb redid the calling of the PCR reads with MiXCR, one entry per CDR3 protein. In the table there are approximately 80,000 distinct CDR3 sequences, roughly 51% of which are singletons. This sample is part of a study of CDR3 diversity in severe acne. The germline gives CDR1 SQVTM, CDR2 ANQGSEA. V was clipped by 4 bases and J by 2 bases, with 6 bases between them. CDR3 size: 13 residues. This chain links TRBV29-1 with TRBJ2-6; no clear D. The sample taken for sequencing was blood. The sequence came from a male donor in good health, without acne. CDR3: CSVVGAGANVLTF. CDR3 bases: TGCAGCGTTGTTGGGGCTGGGGCCAACGTCCTGACTTTC.